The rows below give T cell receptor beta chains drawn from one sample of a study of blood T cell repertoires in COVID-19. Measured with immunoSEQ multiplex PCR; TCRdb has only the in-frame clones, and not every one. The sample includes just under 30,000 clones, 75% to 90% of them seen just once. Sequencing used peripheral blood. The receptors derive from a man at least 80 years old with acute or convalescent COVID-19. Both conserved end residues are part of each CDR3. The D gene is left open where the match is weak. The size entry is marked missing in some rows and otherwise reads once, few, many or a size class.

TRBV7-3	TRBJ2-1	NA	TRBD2	CASSSERGLHNEQFF	TGTGCCAGCAGCTCCGAGCGGGGGCTTCACAATGAGCAGTTCTTC
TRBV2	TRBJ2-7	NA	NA	CASSEVRQSYEQYF	TGTGCCAGCAGTGAAGTAAGACAGAGCTACGAGCAGTACTTC
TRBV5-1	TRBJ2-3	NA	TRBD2	CASSPAGADTQYF	TGCGCCAGCAGCCCTGCGGGGGCAGATACGCAGTATTTT
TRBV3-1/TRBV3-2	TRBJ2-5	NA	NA	CASSHNIETQYF	TGTGCCAGCAGCCATAATATTGAGACCCAGTACTTC
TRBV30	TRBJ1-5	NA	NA	CAWSVRGNQPQHF	TGTGCCTGGAGTGTTCGGGGAAATCAGCCCCAGCATTTT
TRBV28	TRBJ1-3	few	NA	CASRKTRTGNTIYF	TGTGCCAGCAGAAAGACTAGGACTGGAAACACCATATATTTT
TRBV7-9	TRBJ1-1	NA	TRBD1	CASSPRTGVMNTEAFF	TGTGCCAGCAGCCCCCGGACAGGGGTCATGAACACTGAAGCTTTCTTT
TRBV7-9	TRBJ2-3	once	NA	CASSSDTGDMDTQYF	TGTGCCAGCAGCTCAGACACCGGGGACATGGATACGCAGTATTTT
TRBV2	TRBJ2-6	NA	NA	CASSEIGGANVLTF	TGTGCCAGCAGTGAAATCGGGGGGGCCAACGTCCTGACTTTC
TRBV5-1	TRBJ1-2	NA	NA	CASSLGTANYGYTF	TGCGCCAGCAGCTTGGGGACAGCTAACTATGGCTACACCTTC
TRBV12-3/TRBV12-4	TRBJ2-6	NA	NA	CASTSSGANVLTF	TGTGCCAGCACCAGCTCTGGGGCCAACGTCCTGACTTTC
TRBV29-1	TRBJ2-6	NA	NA	CSVQDSGANVLTF	TGCAGCGTACAGGACTCTGGGGCCAACGTCCTGACTTTC
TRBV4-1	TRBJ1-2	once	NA	CASSPLVTNYGYTF	TGCGCCAGCAGCCCCTTAGTTACTAACTATGGCTACACCTTC
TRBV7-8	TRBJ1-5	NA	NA	CASSFGSYNQPQHF	TGTGCCAGCAGCTTTGGCAGTTACAATCAGCCCCAGCATTTT
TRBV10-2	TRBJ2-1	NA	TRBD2	CASSPASGGNEQFF	TGCGCCAGCTCCCCGGCTAGCGGGGGAAATGAGCAGTTCTTC
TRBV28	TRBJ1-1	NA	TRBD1	CASSRGTGRYTEAFF	TGTGCCAGCAGCCGGGGGACAGGGCGATACACTGAAGCTTTCTTT
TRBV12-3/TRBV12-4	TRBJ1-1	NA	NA	CASSLRGGTEAFF	TGTGCCAGCAGTTTAAGAGGGGGCACTGAAGCTTTCTTT
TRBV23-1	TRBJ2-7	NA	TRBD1	CASSLPTGTYEQYF	TGCGCCAGCAGCCTCCCGACAGGGACCTACGAGCAGTACTTC
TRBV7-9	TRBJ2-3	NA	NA	CASSFTGLTDTQYF	TGTGCCAGCAGCTTTACAGGGCTCACAGATACGCAGTATTTT
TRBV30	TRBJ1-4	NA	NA	CAGGWGRGEKLFF	TGTGCCGGAGGTTGGGGGCGGGGGGAAAAACTGTTTTTT
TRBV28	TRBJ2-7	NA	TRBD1	CASSRGQGEEQYF	TGTGCCAGCAGTCGGGGACAGGGGGAGGAGCAGTACTTC
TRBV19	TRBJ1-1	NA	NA	CATRLPMNTEAFF	TGTGCCACCAGACTCCCCATGAACACTGAAGCTTTCTTT
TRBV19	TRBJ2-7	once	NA	CASSIPRGLPHF	TGTGCCAGTAGTATTCCAAGGGGCCTCCCCCACTTC
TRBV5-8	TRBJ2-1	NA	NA	CASSLFKGSSLYNEQFF	TGTGCCAGCAGCTTGTTCAAGGGGTCTTCCCTTTACAATGAGCAGTTCTTC
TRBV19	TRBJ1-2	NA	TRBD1	CASSRDRAYGYTF	TGTGCCAGTAGTAGAGACAGGGCCTATGGCTACACCTTC
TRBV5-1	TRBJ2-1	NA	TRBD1	CASSWTGASSYNEQFF	TGCGCCAGCAGCTGGACAGGGGCCAGCTCCTACAATGAGCAGTTCTTC
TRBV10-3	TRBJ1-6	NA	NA	CAISGSGQTNNSPLHF	TGTGCCATCAGTGGCTCTGGCCAGACAAATAATTCACCCCTCCACTTT
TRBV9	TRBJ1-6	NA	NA	CASSVGESSPLHF	TGTGCCAGCAGCGTCGGAGAGAGTTCACCCCTCCACTTT
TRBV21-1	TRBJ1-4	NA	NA	CASSPRFNEKLFF	TGTGCCAGCAGCCCCCGTTTTAATGAAAAACTGTTTTTT
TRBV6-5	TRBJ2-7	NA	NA	CASSPGIGVGEQYF	TGTGCCAGCAGTCCCGGGATCGGGGTGGGGGAGCAGTACTTC
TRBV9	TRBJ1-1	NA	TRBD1	CASSVESGQLNIITEAFF	TGTGCCAGCAGCGTAGAGTCGGGACAGCTAAATATAATCACTGAAGCTTTCTTT
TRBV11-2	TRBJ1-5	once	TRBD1	CASSQGTGNQPQHF	TGTGCCAGCAGCCAAGGGACAGGCAATCAGCCCCAGCATTTT
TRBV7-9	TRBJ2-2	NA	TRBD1	CASSKQGAQDTGELFF	TGTGCCAGCAGCAAACAGGGGGCGCAGGACACCGGGGAGCTGTTTTTT
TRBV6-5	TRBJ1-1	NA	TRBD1	CASSPDRGMNTEAFF	TGTGCCAGCAGTCCCGACAGGGGGATGAACACTGAAGCTTTCTTT
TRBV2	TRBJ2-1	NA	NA	CASSEALRPLVGGYRNEQFF	TGTGCCAGCAGTGAAGCGCTTCGCCCCCTTGTCGGGGGTTACCGCAATGAGCAGTTCTTC
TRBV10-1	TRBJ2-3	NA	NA	CASSDQGSTDTQYF	TGCGCCAGCAGTGACCAGGGTAGCACAGATACGCAGTATTTT
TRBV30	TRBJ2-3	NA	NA	CAWSQGLNTDTQYF	TGTGCCTGGAGTCAGGGGCTAAACACAGATACGCAGTATTTT
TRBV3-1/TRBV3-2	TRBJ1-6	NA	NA	CASSQDDRSWAPLHF	TGTGCCAGCAGCCAAGATGACAGGAGTTGGGCACCCCTCCACTTT
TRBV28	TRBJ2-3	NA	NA	CATSLGEGRYTADTQYF	TGTGCCACCTCGCTAGGAGAGGGAAGGTACACAGCCGATACGCAGTATTTT
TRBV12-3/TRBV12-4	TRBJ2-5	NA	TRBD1	CASSRDRGETQYF	TGTGCCAGCAGCCGGGACAGGGGGGAGACCCAGTACTTC
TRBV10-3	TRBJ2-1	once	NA	CAISNQGDEQFF	TGTGCCATCAGTAACCAGGGTGATGAGCAGTTCTTC
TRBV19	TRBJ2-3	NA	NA	CASSLRYSTDTQYF	TGTGCCAGTAGTCTCCGCTACAGCACAGATACGCAGTATTTT